This paragraph covers one T cell receptor beta chain sequence. Using immunoSEQ multiplex PCR, the repertoire was profiled, and TCRdb retains in-frame clones only, with some absent. The sample holds 80,000 to 95,000 clones, 92% seen once. These data come from a study of OX40 agonist ivuxolimab in advanced cancers. The V gene lost 5 bases and the J gene lost 10 bases, with 21 bases spanning the gap. There are 16 residues in the CDR3. The germline CDR1 and CDR2 sequences are SGHTA and FQGNSA. The chain is built from TRBV7-2 and TRBJ1-6; TRBD1 is a possible D gene (6 bases). Sample: CD4+ or CD8+ T cells sorted from blood, taken in a trial of the OX40 agonist ivuxolimab. The TCR sequence derives from an adult with an advanced solid tumor such as melanoma, head and neck, liver or kidney cancer. The CDR3 DNA follows: TGTGCCAGCAGCCAGGGGACGCGGGGCATCTGGTCACCCCTCCACTTT. This sequence encodes CASSQGTRGIWSPLHF.